This record looks at one TCR beta chain sequence and its context. The primer mix had 60 Vbeta and 13 Jbeta primers. TCRdb's table, derived via immunoSEQ multiplex PCR, lists solely in-frame clones and lacks some. This table has 250,000 to 350,000 clones, 70% to 90% appearing once. The data originate from a study of cytomegalovirus exposure and HLA in healthy donors. Germline V gene data show CDR1 as LGHNA and CDR2 as YNFKEQ. This CDR3 is built from 15 residues. Trimming removed 1 base at V and 3 bases at J, with 13 bases between. The chain uses TRBV4-2 and TRBJ2-7, with D unclear. The TCR comes from a woman aged 18-29 years in good health and CMV-seronegative. Sequenced material: PBMCs. As DNA, the CDR3 is TGTGCCAGCAGCCAAGGTCGTACAACCAGCTACGAGCAGTACTTC. Protein sequence: CASSQGRTTSYEQYF.